This TCR beta chain emerged from a study of regulatory and conventional T cells in RAG deficiency. General observations from the study: Omenn syndrome and CID/AS patients had about 100-fold fewer unique Treg TCR beta sequences, versus around 10-fold elsewhere. Sorted Omenn CD25-high CD127-low cells may not be bona fide Tregs.

Using immunoSEQ multiplex PCR, the repertoire was profiled, and TCRdb retains in-frame clones only, with some absent. The table includes 30,000 to 40,000 clones, around 91% detected once. The count of this clone is one. Antigen unknown. The CDR3 length is 13 residues. Trimming shortened V by 3 bases and J by 0 bases, and 6 bases separated the two germline ends. Looked up from germline, CDR1 is SEHNR and CDR2 is FQNEAQ (reference sequence). The sample was also linked to a second study, of regulatory T cells. That investigation notes: Primers: 52 TRBV forward and 13 TRBJ reverse.

The V call is TRBV7-9, the J call TRBJ2-7; no clear D. Sequenced: CD8+ T cells sorted from blood. This clonotype was obtained from a human donor in good health. Here the CDR3 DNA reads TGTGCCAGCAGCTTTAGGAGCTCCTACGAGCAGTACTTC. This sequence encodes CASSFRSSYEQYF. The full variable domain, with the rest looked up from reference TRBV7-9 and TRBJ2-7, is DTGVSQNPRHKITKRGQNVTFRCDPISEHNRLYWYRQTLGQGPEFLTYFQNEAQLEKSRLLSDRFSAERPKGSFSTLEIQRTEQGDSAMYLCASSFRSSYEQYFGPGTRLTVT.